The present T cell receptor beta chain was sequenced within a study of blood T cell repertoires in COVID-19. Study-level background: Collection of acute and convalescent COVID-19 samples took place in the United States, Italy and Spain.

CDR1 SGHRS and CDR2 YFSETQ come from the germline V gene. This CDR3 is built from 15 residues. J was trimmed by 16 bases and V by 0 bases; bases with no gene match: 12. In this sample, this clone turned up once. The table came from immunoSEQ multiplex PCR; TCRdb's copy has only in-frame clones and leaves some out. The sample has 200,000 to 300,000 clones; nearly 95% are singletons. The clonotype comes from a man younger than 40 with COVID-19, enrolled during active disease. The source material was peripheral blood. J is TRBJ2-1 and V is TRBV5-1, with 11 nucleotides matching TRBD2. CDR3 nucleotide sequence: TGCGCCAGCAGCTTGGTAGGGAGACTAGCGGGGCCGACTTTCTTC. Translating gives CASSLVGRLAGPTFF.